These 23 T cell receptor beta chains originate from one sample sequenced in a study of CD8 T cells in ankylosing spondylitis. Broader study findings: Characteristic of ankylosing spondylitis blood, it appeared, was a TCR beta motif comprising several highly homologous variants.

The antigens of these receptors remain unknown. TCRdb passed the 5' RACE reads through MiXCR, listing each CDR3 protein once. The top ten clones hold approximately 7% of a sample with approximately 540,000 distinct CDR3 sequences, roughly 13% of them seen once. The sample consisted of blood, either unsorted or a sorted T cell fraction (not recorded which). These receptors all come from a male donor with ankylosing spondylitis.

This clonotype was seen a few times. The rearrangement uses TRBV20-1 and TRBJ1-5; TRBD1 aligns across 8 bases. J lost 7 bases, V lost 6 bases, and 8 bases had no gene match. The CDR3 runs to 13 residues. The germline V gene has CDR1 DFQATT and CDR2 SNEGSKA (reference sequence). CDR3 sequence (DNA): TGCAGTGCGCCTCAGGGGGCCGGGCAGCCCCAGCATTTT. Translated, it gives CSAPQGAGQPQHF.

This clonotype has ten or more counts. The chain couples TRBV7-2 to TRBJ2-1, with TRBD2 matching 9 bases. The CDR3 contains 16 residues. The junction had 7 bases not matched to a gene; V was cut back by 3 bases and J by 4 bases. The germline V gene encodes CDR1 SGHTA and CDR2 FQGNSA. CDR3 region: CASSFSPSGIYNEQFF. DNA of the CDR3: TGTGCCAGCAGCTTTTCGCCTAGCGGGATATACAATGAGCAGTTCTTC.

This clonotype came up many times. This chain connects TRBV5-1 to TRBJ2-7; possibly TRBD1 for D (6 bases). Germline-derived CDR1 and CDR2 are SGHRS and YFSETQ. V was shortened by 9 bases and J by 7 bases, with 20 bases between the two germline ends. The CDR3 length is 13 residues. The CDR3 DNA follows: TGCGCCATCCGGGACACGAATTGTCGGGAGCAGTACGTC. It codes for CAIRDTNCREQYV.

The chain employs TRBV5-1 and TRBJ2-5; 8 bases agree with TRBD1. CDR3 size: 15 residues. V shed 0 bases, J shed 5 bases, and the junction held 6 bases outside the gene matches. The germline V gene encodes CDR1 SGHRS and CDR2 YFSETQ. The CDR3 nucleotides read TGCGCCAGCAGCTTGGCCAGCAGGGGGCTGGAGACCCAGTACTTC. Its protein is CASSLASRGLETQYF. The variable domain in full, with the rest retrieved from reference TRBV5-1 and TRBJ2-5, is KAGVTQTPRYLIKTRGQQVTLSCSPISGHRSVSWYQQTPGQGLQFLFEYFSETQRNKGNFPGRFSGRQFSNSRSEMNVSTLELGDSALYLCASSLASRGLETQYFGPGTRLLVL.

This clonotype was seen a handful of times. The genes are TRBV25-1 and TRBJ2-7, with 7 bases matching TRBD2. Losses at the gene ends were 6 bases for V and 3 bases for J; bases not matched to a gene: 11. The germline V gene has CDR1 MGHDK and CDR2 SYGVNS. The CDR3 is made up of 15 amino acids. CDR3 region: CASSGVLGGDYEQYF. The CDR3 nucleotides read TGTGCCAGCAGCGGGGTGTTGGGGGGGGACTACGAGCAGTACTTC.

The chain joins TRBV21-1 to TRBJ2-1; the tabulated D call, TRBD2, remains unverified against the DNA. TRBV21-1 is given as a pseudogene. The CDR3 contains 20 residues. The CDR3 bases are TGTGCCAGCAGCTCTCCCCACCTCCGGACTAGCGGGCGCTCCTACAATGAGCAGTTCTTC. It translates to CASSSPHLRTSGRSYNEQFF.

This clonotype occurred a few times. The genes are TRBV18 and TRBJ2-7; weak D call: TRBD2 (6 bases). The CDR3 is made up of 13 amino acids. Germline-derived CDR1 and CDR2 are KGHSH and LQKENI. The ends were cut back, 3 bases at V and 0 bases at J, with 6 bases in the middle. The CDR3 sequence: CASSPTSSYEQYV. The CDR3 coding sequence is TGTGCCAGCTCACCGACTAGCTCCTACGAGCAGTACGTC.

This CDR3 reads CASSLGTPGEQYF. DNA of the CDR3: TGTGCCAGCAGCTTAGGCACCCCTGGCGAGCAGTACTTC. The chain links TRBV7-9 to TRBJ2-7; D call uncertain. The CDR3 has 13 amino acids. V was trimmed by 1 base and J by 6 bases, leaving 10 bases between them. Germline CDR1 SEHNR, CDR2 FQNEAQ (reference sequence).

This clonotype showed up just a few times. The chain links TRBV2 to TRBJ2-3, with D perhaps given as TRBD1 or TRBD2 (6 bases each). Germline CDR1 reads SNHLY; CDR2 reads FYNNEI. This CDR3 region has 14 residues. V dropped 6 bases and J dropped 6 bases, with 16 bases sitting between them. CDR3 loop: CASSFRRGEDTQYF. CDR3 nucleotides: TGTGCCAGCAGCTTTAGGAGGGGGGAGGATACGCAGTATTTT.

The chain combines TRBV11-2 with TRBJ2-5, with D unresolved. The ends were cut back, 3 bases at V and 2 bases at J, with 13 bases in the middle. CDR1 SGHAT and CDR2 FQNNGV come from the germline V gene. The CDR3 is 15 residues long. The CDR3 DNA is TGTGCCAGCAGCTTCGCCTACACAACTCAAGAGACCCAGTACTTC. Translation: CASSFAYTTQETQYF.

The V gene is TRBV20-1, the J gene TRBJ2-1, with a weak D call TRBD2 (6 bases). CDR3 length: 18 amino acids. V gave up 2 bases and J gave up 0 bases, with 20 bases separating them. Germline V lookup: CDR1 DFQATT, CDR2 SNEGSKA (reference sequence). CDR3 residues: CSARPLWDSLASYNEQFF. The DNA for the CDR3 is TGCAGTGCTAGACCCTTATGGGACTCCTTGGCCTCCTACAATGAGCAGTTCTTC.

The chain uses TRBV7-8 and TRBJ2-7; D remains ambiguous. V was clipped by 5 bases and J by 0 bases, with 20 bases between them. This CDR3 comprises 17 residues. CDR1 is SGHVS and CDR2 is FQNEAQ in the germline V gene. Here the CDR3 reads CASSVSRTSDGSYEQYF. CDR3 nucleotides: TGTGCCAGCAGCGTTAGCAGAACATCAGACGGCTCCTACGAGCAGTACTTC. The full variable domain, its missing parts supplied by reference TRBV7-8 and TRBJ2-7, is GAGVSQSPRYKVAKRGQDVALRCDPISGHVSLFWYQQALGQGPEFLTYFQNEAQLDKSGLPSDRFFAERPEGSVSTLKIQRTQQEDSAVYLCASSVSRTSDGSYEQYFGPGTRLTVT.

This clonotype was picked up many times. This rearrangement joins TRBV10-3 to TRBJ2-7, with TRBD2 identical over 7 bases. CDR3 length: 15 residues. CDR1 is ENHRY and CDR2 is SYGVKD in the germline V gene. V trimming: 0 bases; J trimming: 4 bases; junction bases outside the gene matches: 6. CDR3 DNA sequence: TGTGCCATCAGTGAGTCGGCGGGAGAGGGATACGAGCAGTACGTC. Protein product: CAISESAGEGYEQYV.

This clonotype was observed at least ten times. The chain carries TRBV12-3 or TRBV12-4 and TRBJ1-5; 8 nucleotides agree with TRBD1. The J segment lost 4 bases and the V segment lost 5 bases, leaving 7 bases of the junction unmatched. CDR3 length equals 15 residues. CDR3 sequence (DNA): TGTGCCAGCAGTCTACAGGGGGTAGGAAATCAGCCCCAGCATTTT. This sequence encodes CASSLQGVGNQPQHF.

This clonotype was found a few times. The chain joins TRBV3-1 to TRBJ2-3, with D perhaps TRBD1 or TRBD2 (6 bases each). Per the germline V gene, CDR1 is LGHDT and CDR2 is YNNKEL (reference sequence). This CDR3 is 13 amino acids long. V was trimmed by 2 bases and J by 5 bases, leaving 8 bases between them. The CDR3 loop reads CASSQRGQDTQYF. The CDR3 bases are TGTGCCAGCAGCCAACGGGGGCAAGATACGCAGTATTTT.

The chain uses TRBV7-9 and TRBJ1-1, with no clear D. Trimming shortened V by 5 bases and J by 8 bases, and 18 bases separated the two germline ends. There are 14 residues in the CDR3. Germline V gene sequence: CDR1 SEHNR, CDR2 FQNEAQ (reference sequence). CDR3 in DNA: TGTGCCAGCAGCCCTATTTACGGGGTCCTAGAAGCTTTCTTT. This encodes CASSPIYGVLEAFF.

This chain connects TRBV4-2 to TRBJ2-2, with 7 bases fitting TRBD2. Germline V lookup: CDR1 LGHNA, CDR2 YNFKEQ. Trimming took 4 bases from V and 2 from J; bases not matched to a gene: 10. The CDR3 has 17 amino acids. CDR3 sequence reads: CASSRTLGLFNTGELFF. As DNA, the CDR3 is TGTGCCAGCAGCCGGACGTTGGGACTATTCAACACCGGGGAGCTGTTTTTT.

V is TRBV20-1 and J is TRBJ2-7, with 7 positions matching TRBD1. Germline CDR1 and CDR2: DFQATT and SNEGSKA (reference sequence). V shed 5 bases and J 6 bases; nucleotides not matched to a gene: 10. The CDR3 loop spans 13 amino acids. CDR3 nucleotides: TGCAGTGCTTTGGGGGACAGTCCTCCCGAGCAGTACTTC. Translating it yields CSALGDSPPEQYF.

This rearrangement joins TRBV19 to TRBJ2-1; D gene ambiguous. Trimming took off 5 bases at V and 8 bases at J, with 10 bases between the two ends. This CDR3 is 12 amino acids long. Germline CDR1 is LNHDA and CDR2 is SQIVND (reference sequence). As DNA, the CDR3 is TGTGCCAGTAGTCCCGCCCCGTATGAGCAGTTCTTC. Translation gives CASSPAPYEQFF.

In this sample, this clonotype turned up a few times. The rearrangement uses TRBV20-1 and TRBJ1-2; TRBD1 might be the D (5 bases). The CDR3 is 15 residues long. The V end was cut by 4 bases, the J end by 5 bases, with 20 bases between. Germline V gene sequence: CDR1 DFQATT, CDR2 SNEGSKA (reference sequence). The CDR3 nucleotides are TGCAGTGCTATTTTCCCAGGGTTCGGGGGGTATGGCTACACCTTC. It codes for CSAIFPGFGGYGYTF.

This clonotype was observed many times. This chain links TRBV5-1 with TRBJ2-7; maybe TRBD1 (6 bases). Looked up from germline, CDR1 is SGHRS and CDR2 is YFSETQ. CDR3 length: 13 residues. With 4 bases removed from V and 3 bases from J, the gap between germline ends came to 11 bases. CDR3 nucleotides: TGCGCCAGCAGCCCCGACAGGCGCTACGAGCAGTACTTC. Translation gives CASSPDRRYEQYF.

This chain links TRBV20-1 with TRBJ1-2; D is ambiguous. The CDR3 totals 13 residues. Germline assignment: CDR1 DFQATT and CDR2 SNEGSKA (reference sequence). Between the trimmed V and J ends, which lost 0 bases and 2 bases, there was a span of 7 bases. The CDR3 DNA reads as TGCAGTGCTAGAGATTCTCGGAACTATGGCTACACCTTC. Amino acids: CSARDSRNYGYTF.

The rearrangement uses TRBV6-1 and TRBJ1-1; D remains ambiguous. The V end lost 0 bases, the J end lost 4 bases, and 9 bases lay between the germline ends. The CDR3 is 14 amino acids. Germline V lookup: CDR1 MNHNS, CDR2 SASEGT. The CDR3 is CASSEAVAGTEAFF. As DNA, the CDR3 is TGTGCCAGCAGTGAAGCGGTCGCCGGCACTGAAGCTTTCTTT.